This TCR beta chain was captured by sequencing in a study of blood T cells in healthy people across ages. Healthy Caucasians from Russia aged roughly 6 to 90 served as donors. Points from the study as a whole: Unsorted PBMC input precluded a conclusive naive versus antigen-experienced comparison. Higher diversity, along with more naive CD4+ cells, distinguished long-lived donors from aged donors. Per million T cells, TCR beta diversity dropped about linearly as age rose.

A J-beta primer mix and a sample-barcoded 5' primer were used in a second PCR of about 7 to 12 cycles. TCRdb redid the calling of the 5' RACE reads with MiXCR, one entry per CDR3 protein. The sample includes around 1,800,000 distinct CDR3 sequences, 30% to 40% of them seen just once. The CDR3 sequence is 15 residues long. CDR1 is SGHTA, CDR2 FQGTGA, per germline. Trimming left V 3 bases short and J 2 bases short, with 11 bases between. Note on this clonotype: Its antigen is as yet unknown.

The chain couples TRBV7-3 to TRBJ2-1; the D gene could be TRBD1 or TRBD2 (6 bases each). The sample taken for sequencing was blood. This clonotype originated in a human donor in good health. CDR3 sequence reads: CASSFRGAAYNEQFF. DNA for the CDR3: TGTGCCAGCAGCTTTAGGGGGGCCGCCTACAATGAGCAGTTCTTC. The variable domain in full, completed from reference TRBV7-3 and TRBJ2-1, reads GAGVSQTPSNKVTEKGKYVELRCDPISGHTALYWYRQSLGQGPEFLIYFQGTGAADDSGLPNDRFFAVRPEGSVSTLKIQRTERGDSAVYLCASSFRGAAYNEQFFGPGTRLTVL.